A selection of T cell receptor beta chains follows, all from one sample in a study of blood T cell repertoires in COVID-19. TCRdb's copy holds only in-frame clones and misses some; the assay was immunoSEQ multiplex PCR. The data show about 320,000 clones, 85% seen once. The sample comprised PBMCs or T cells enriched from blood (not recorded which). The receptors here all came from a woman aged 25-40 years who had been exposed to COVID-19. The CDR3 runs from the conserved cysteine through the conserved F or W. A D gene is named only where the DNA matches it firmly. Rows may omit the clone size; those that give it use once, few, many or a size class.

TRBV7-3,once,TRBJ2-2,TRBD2,CASSPAAGGPGTGELFF,TGTGCCAGCAGCCCAGCGGCGGGAGGGCCGGGCACCGGGGAGCTGTTTTTT
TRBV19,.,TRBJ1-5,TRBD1,CASKETGPEPQHF,TGTGCCAGTAAGGAGACAGGGCCTGAGCCCCAGCATTTT
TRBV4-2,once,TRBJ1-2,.,CASSQGQTINYGYTF,TGTGCCAGCAGCCAAGGACAAACCATTAACTATGGCTACACCTTC
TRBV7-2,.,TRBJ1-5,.,CASSPQVGVDKPQHF,TGTGCCAGCAGCCCCCAGGTCGGGGTAGATAAGCCCCAGCATTTT
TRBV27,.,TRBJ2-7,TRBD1,CASSFLPGTGPSYEQYF,TGTGCCAGCAGTTTCTTGCCGGGGACAGGTCCCTCCTACGAGCAGTACTTC
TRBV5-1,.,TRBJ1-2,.,CASSAGGWGGGYTF,TGCGCCAGCAGTGCCGGGGGTTGGGGTGGCGGCTACACCTTC
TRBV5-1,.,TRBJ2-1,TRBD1,CASSLSGTGVPQAYNEQFF,TGCGCCAGCAGCTTGTCCGGGACAGGAGTCCCCCAGGCCTACAATGAGCAGTTCTTC
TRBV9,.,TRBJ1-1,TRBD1,CASSVAGTGAPDTEAFF,TGTGCCAGCAGCGTAGCGGGGACAGGGGCCCCGGACACTGAAGCTTTCTTT
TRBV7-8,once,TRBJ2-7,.,CASSRSPWENEQYF,TGTGCCAGCAGCCGCTCCCCTTGGGAGAACGAGCAGTACTTC
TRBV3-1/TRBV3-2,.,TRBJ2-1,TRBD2,CASSLLAGKASEQFF,TGTGCCAGCAGTTTACTAGCGGGAAAGGCGAGTGAGCAGTTCTTC
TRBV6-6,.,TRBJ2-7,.,CASSLDGGLYEQYF,TGTGCCAGCAGTCTAGATGGGGGCCTTTACGAGCAGTACTTC
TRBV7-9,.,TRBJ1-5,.,CASSLGRANQPQHF,TGTGCCAGCAGCTTAGGCAGGGCAAATCAGCCCCAGCATTTT
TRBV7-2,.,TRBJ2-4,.,CASSLAARGARNIQYF,TGTGCCAGCAGCTTAGCGGCCCGGGGGGCCAGGAACATTCAGTACTTC
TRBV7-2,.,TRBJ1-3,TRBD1,CASSLFRGHGNTIYF,TGTGCCAGCAGTTTGTTCAGGGGGCACGGAAACACCATATATTTT
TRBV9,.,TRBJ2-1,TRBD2,CASSLLLRGGYNEQFF,TGTGCCAGCAGCCTTCTACTGCGCGGGGGTTACAATGAGCAGTTCTTC
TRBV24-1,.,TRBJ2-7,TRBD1,CATSDLQGTGIYEQYF,TGTGCCACCAGTGATTTGCAAGGGACAGGGATCTACGAGCAGTACTTC
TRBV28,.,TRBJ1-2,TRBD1,CASSLGQGNYGYTF,TGTGCCAGCAGTTTAGGACAGGGGAACTATGGCTACACCTTC
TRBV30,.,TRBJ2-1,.,CAWSVRQRRAYNEQFF,TGTGCCTGGAGTGTAAGACAGAGGAGGGCCTACAATGAGCAGTTCTTC
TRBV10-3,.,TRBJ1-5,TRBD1,CAISEGQGAGQPQHF,TGTGCCATCAGCGAAGGACAGGGGGCGGGTCAGCCCCAGCATTTT
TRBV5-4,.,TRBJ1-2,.,CASSGDTLNYGYTF,TGTGCCAGCAGCGGCGACACTTTGAACTATGGCTACACCTTC
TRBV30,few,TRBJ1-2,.,CATDRHPYGYTF,TGTGCCACTGACAGACATCCCTATGGCTACACCTTC
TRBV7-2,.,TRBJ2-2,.,CASSLAPWAGGANTGELFF,TGTGCCAGCAGCTTAGCGCCTTGGGCGGGCGGCGCGAACACCGGGGAGCTGTTTTTT
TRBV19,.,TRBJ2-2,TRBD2,CASSILAGGRTGELFF,TGTGCCAGTAGTATCCTAGCGGGAGGCCGGACCGGGGAGCTGTTTTTT
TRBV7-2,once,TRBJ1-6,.,CASSSGVRYSPLHF,TGTGCCAGCAGCTCCGGGGTTCGGTACTCACCCCTCCACTTT
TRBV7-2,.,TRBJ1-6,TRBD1,CASRYGQGRSPLHF,TGTGCCAGCAGATATGGACAGGGGCGTTCACCCCTCCACTTT
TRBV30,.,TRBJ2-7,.,CAWSTGLSYEQYF,TGTGCCTGGAGTACAGGACTAAGCTACGAGCAGTACTTC
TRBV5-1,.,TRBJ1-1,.,CASSLERSSLRGAFF,TGCGCCAGCAGCTTGGAAAGAAGCAGCCTCCGCGGAGCTTTCTTT
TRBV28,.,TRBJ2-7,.,CASSLGQYEQYF,TGTGCCAGCAGTTTAGGACAATACGAGCAGTACTTC
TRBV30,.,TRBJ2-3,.,CAGYRVITDTQYF,TGTGCCGGTTACAGGGTGATCACAGATACGCAGTATTTT
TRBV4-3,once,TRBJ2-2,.,CASSQEGSGFTGELFF,TGCGCCAGCAGCCAAGAGGGGAGTGGATTCACCGGGGAGCTGTTTTTT
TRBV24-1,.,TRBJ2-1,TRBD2,CATSPGSRGEQFF,TGTGCCACCTCCCCCGGTTCGCGGGGGGAGCAGTTCTTC
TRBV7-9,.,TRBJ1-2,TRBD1,CASGGTGEANYGYTF,TGTGCCAGCGGTGGAACAGGGGAAGCTAACTATGGCTACACCTTC
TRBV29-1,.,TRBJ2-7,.,CSCGERGYEQYF,TGCAGCTGTGGGGAAAGGGGATACGAGCAGTACTTC
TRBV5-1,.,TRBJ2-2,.,CASSLTGEVGELFF,TGCGCCAGCAGCTTGACGGGAGAGGTCGGGGAGCTGTTTTTT
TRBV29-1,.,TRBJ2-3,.,CSVDGSTDTQYF,TGCAGCGTTGATGGTAGTACAGATACGCAGTATTTT
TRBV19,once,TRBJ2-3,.,CASSTPPADTQYF,TGTGCCAGTAGTACCCCTCCGGCAGATACGCAGTATTTT
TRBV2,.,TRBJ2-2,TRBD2,CASSYGTSGTGELFF,TGTGCCAGCAGTTATGGGACTAGCGGGACCGGGGAGCTGTTTTTT
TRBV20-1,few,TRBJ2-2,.,CSAQNTGELFF,TGCAGTGCACAGAACACCGGGGAGCTGTTTTTT
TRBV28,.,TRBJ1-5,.,CASRILNQPQHF,TGTGCCAGCAGAATCCTAAATCAGCCCCAGCATTTT
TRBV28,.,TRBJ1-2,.,CASSLERNYGYTF,TGTGCCAGCAGTCTTGAGCGTAACTATGGCTACACCTTC
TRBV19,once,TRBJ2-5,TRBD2,CASSPGGRDQETQYF,TGTGCCAGTAGTCCTGGGGGGAGGGATCAAGAGACCCAGTACTTC
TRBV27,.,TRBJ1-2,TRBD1,CASSFDRDSNYGYTF,TGTGCCAGCAGTTTCGACAGGGATTCTAACTATGGCTACACCTTC
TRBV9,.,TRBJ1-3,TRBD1,CASSEPGTALNTIYF,TGTGCCAGCAGCGAGCCCGGGACAGCCTTAAACACCATATATTTT
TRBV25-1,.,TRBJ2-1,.,CASSDLPPGQFF,TGTGCCAGCAGTGACCTACCGCCGGGGCAGTTCTTC
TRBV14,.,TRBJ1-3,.,CASSHSAGTDIGNTIYF,TGTGCCAGCAGCCACTCAGCCGGGACTGACATTGGAAACACCATATATTTT
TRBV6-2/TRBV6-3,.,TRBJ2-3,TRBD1,CASSYGARGHQDTQYF,TGTGCCAGCAGTTACGGGGCAAGGGGGCATCAAGATACGCAGTATTTT
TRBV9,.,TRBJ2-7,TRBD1,CASSVGGTGVSYEQYF,TGTGCCAGCAGCGTAGGCGGGACAGGCGTCTCCTACGAGCAGTACTTC
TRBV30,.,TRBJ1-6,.,CALLYRANSPLHF,TGTGCCCTCTTGTACAGGGCTAATTCACCCCTCCACTTT
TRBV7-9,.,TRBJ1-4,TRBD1,CASSAGTDNEKLFF,TGTGCCAGCAGCGCCGGGACAGATAATGAAAAACTGTTTTTT
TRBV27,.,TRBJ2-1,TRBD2,CASSLAGGYNEQFF,TGTGCCAGCAGTTTGGCGGGGGGATACAATGAGCAGTTCTTC
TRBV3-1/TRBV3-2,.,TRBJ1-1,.,CASSEANTEAFF,TGTGCCAGCTCGGAGGCGAACACTGAAGCTTTCTTT
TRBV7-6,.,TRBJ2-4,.,CASSLGGGGDIQYF,TGTGCCAGCAGCTTAGGAGGGGGCGGGGACATTCAGTACTTC
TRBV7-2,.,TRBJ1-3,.,CASSLDGPRGGNTIYF,TGTGCCAGCAGCCTTGACGGGCCACGGGGTGGAAACACCATATATTTT
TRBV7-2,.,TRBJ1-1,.,CASSLWEGGAEAFF,TGTGCCAGCAGCTTATGGGAGGGTGGTGCTGAAGCTTTCTTT
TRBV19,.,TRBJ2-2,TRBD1,CASSDRGKTGELFF,TGTGCCAGTAGTGACAGGGGAAAAACCGGGGAGCTGTTTTTT
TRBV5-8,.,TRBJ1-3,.,CASSTRHLSGNTIYF,TGTGCCAGCAGCACCCGACACCTCTCTGGAAACACCATATATTTT
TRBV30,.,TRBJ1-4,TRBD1,CAGGLNEKLFF,TGCGCAGGGGGCTTGAATGAAAAACTGTTTTTT
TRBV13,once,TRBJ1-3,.,CASSLSEAIYF,TGTGCCAGCAGCTTATCAGAGGCCATATATTTT
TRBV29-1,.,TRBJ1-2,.,CSVDVGIREGGYTF,TGCAGCGTTGACGTTGGGATCAGGGAAGGCGGCTACACCTTC